This T cell receptor (beta chain) was retrieved from a study of tumor-infiltrating lymphocytes in glioblastoma multiforme (dated by TCRdb to about 2017). Study-wide context: To find out whether intratumoral genomic heterogeneity fosters TIL diversity, the study jointly investigated somatic mutations, TIL diversity and immune response activity.

On this clonotype: What this receptor recognizes is not known. No clone much larger than this one lies a single base away; base qualities are absent.

Here is what the overall study found, with its caveats: Clone frequencies may be distorted by RNA-based TCR sequencing because unequal numbers of TCR transcripts are carried by T cells. The authors noted that sorting T cells into functional subsets, which was not done in this study, would be a future improvement. Generalizability was limited because only one glioblastoma patient was included in the TCR and somatic mutation analysis.

The CDR3 starts with the cysteine, ends with the phenylalanine, and has 17 residues. Only the CDR3 part of the read is kept: 51 bases, read in frame from the first base. Trimming accounts for 7 bases at V and 6 bases at J, while the number of junction bases matched to no gene is 16. The AllPrep DNA/RNA mini kit was used to purify genomic DNA and total RNA at the same time from each of the 10 or so tumor samples. OD 260/280 ratios above 1.9 and RNA integrity numbers above 6.5 were observed for all RNA. TCRB libraries were constructed from RNA through three rounds of nested multiplex PCR following a modified ARM-PCR protocol with multiple V-beta primers and a C-beta primer. TCRB-specific cDNA was synthesized from approximately 0.54 ug total RNA with ProtoScript II Reverse Transcriptase and a C-beta primer. No unique molecular identifiers were described for the TCRB libraries. In the third PCR, barcodes and adapters were added over around 24 cycles with Deep VentR (exo-) polymerase, after which 250-500 bp bands were gel purified. TCRB libraries were sequenced with 250 bp paired-end reads on an Illumina HiSeq 2500. The authors' pipeline ran thus. The reads were cleaned with Trimmomatic, merged with FLASH and assigned V, D and J segments with MiGEC before being analyzed in VDJtools. VDJtools was used to calculate the Shannon-Wiener diversity index, which quantified repertoire diversity. The raw public data were reprocessed by TCRdb itself: fastp quality trimming at Q25, MiXCR clonotype calling, in-frame beta chains only. Rows with a matching CDR3 protein are joined into one entry that keeps the most common DNA and genes. In this record, the V and J calls reflect TCRdb's handling and not the investigators' own analysis. The sample data list 12,000 or so distinct CDR3 sequences, and roughly 70% of these were observed just once. The ten largest clones represent around 29% of the sample.

The source is a male donor with glioblastoma. The sample comprised brain tumor tissue. The chain is made from TRBV12-3 or TRBV12-4 and TRBJ2-1; 9 middle bases align to TRBD2. CDR3 loop: CASTSRWRGGRRNEQFF. The nucleotides read TGTGCCAGCACCTCGAGGTGGCGGGGGGGCCGTCGCAATGAGCAGTTCTTC.